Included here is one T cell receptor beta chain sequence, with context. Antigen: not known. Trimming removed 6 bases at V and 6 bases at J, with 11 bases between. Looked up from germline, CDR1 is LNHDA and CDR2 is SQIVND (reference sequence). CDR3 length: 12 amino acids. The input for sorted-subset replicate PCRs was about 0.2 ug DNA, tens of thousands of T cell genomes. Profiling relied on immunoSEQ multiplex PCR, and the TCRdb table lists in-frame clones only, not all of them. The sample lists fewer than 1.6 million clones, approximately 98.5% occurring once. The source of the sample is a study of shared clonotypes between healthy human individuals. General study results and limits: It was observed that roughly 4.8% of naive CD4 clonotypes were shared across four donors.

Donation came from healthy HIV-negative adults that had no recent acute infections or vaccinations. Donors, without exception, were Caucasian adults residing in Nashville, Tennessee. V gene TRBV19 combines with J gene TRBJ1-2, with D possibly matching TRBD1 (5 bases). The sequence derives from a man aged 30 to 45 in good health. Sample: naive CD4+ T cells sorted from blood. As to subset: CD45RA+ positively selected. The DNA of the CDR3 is TGTGCCAGTAGCTGGGGGACGAATGGCTACACCTTC. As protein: CASSWGTNGYTF.